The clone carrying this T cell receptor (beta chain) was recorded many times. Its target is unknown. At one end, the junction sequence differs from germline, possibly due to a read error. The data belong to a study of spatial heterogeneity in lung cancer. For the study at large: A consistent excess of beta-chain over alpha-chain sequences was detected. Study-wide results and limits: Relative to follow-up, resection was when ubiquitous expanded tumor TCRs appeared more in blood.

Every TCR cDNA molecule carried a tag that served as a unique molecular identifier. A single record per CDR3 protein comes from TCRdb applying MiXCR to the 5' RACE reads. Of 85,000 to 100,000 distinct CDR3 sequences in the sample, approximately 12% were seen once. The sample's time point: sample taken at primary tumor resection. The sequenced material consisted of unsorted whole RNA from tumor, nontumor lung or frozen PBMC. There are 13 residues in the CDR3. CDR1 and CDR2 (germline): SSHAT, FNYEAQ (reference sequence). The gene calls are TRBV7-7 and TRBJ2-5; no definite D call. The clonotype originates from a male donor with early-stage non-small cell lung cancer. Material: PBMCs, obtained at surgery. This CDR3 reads CASSLDREETQYF. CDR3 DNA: TGTGCTAGCAGCTTAGATCGGGAAGAGACCCAGTACTTC.